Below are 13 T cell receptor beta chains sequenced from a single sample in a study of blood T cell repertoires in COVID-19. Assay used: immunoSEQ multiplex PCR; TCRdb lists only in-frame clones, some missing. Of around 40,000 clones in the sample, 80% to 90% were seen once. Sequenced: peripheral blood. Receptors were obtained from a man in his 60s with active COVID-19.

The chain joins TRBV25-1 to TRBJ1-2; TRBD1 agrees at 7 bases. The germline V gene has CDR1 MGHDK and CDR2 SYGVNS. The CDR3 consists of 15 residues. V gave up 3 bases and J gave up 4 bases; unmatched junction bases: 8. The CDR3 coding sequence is TGTGCCAGCAGTGATTACTCAGGGGGGAGCTATGGCTACACCTTC. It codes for CASSDYSGGSYGYTF.

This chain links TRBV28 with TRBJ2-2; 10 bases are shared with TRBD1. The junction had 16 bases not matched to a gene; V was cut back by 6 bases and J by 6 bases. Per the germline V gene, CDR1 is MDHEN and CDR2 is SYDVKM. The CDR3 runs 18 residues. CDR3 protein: CASSTRVGQGVSAGELFF. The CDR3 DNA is TGTGCCAGCAGCACGCGCGTAGGACAGGGGGTTTCGGCCGGGGAGCTGTTTTTT.

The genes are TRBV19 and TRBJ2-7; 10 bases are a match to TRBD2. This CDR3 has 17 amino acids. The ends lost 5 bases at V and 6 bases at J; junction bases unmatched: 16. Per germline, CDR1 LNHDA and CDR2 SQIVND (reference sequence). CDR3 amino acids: CASSPNPGLADVLEQYF. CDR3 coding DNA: TGTGCCAGTAGTCCCAACCCTGGACTAGCGGACGTGCTCGAGCAGTACTTC.

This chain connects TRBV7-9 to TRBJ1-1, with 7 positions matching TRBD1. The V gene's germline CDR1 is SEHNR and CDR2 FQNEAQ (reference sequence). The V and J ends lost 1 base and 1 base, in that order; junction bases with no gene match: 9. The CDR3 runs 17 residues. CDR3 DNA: TGTGCCAGCAGCTTAGTTGGGGGGACAGACTCGAACACTGAAGCTTTCTTT. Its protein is CASSLVGGTDSNTEAFF.

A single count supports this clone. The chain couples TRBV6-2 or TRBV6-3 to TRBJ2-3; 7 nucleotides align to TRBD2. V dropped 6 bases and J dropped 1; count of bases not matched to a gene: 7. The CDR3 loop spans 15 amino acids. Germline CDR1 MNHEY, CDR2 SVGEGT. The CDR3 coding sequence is TGTGCCAGCAGCCCCGGGACTACTCGCACAGATACGCAGTATTTT. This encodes CASSPGTTRTDTQYF.

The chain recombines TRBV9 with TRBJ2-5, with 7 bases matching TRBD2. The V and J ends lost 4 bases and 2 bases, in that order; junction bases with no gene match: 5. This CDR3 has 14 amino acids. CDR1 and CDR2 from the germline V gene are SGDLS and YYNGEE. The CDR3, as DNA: TGTGCCAGCAGCCGGCGGGAGATTCAAGAGACCCAGTACTTC. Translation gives CASSRREIQETQYF.

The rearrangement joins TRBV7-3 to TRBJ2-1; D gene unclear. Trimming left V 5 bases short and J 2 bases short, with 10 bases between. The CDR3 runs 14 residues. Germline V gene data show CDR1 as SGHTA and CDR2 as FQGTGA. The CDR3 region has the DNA TGTGCCAGCAGCCCTCACTTCGCCTACAATGAGCAGTTCTTC. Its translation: CASSPHFAYNEQFF.

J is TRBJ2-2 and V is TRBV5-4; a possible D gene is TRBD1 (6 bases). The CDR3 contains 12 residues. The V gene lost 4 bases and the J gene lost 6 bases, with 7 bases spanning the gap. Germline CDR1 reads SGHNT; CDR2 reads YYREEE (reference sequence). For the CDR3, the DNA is TGTGCCAGCAGCCCAGGGGCCGGGGAGCTGTTTTTT. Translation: CASSPGAGELFF.

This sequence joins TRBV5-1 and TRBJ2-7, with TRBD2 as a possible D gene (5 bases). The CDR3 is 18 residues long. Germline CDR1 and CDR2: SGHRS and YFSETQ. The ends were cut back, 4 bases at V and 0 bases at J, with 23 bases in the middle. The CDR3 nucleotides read TGCGCCAGCAGCCCCGGGAATGTTGGACCCGTTTCCTCCTACGAGCAGTACTTC. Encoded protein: CASSPGNVGPVSSYEQYF.

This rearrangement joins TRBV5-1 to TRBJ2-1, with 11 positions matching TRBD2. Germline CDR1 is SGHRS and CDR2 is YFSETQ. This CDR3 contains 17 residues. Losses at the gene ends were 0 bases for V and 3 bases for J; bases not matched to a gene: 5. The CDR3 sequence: CASSLVSGTSGYNEQFF. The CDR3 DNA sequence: TGCGCCAGCAGCTTGGTATCCGGGACTAGCGGCTACAATGAGCAGTTCTTC.

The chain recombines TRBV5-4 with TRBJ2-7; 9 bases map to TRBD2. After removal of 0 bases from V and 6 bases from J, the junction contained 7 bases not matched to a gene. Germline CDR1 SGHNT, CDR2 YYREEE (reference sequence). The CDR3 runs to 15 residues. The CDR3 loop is CASSLVGSGRREQYF. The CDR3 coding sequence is TGTGCCAGCAGCTTGGTGGGGAGCGGGAGGCGCGAGCAGTACTTC. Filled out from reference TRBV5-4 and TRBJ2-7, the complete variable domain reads ETGVTQSPTHLIKTRGQQVTLRCSSQSGHNTVSWYQQALGQGPQFIFQYYREEENGRGNFPPRFSGLQFPNYSSELNVNALELDDSALYLCASSLVGSGRREQYFGPGTRLTVT.

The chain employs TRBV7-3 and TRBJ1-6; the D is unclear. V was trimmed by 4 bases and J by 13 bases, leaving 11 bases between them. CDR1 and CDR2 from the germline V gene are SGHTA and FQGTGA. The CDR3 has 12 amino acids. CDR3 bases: TGTGCCAGCAGCTCGTTGGCCGGGCCCCTCCACTTT. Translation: CASSSLAGPLHF.

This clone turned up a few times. Here the CDR3 reads CASSSTVNYGYTF. CDR3 nucleotides: TGTGCCAGCAGCTCGACAGTCAACTATGGCTACACCTTC. The chain has TRBV5-6 and TRBJ1-2, with a tentative D call TRBD1 (5 bases). The germline V gene has CDR1 SGHDT and CDR2 YYEEEE. The V end was cut by 3 bases, the J end by 2 bases, with 8 bases between. This CDR3 has 13 residues.